Sequencing of this T cell receptor (beta chain) was carried out in a study of cytomegalovirus exposure and HLA in healthy donors. Donors were nominally healthy when sampled, though unrecorded immune exposures were likely. A few counts support this clone. 13 Jbeta primers and 60 Vbeta primers were used for the PCR. The data were produced by immunoSEQ multiplex PCR, yet TCRdb's version contains in-frame clones alone and is incomplete. The repertoire has over 100,000 clones, 77% of them found once; the top ten carry 4.2%. Source material: PBMCs. The sequence was collected from a male donor in good health and CMV-seropositive.

The CDR3 protein is CASTFSGGLNQPQHF. The CDR3 bases are TGTGCCAGCACCTTTTCAGGGGGCCTTAATCAGCCCCAGCATTTT. The chain combines TRBV28 with TRBJ1-5; 8 bases are a match to TRBD1. J was trimmed by 4 bases and V by 7 bases; bases with no gene match: 9. Germline lookup yields CDR1 MDHEN and CDR2 SYDVKM. The CDR3 length is 15 residues.